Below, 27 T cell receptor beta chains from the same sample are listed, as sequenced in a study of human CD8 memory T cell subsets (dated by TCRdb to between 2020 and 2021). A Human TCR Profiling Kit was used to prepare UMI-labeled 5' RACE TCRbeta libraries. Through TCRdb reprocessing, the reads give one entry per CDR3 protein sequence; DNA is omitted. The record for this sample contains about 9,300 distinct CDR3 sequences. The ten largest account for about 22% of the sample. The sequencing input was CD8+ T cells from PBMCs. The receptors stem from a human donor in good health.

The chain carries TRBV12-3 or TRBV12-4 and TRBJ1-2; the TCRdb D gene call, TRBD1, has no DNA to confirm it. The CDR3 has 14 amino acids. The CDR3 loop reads CASSPDSAFHGYTF.

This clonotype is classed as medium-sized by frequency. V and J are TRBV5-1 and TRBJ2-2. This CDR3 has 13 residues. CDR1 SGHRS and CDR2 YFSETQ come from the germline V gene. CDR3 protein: CASSPRGGGELFF.

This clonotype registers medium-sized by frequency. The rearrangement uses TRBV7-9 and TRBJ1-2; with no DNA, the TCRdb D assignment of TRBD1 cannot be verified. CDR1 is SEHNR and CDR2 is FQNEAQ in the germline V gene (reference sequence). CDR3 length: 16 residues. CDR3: CASSLSGSTGNYGYTF.

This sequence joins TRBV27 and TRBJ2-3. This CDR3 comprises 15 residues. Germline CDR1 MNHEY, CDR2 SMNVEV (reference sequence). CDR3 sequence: CASSFYGGGTDTQYF.

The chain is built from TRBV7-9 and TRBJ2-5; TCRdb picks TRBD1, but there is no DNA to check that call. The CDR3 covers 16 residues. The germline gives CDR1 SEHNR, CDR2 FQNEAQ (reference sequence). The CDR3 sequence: CASSLLRGGERETQYF.

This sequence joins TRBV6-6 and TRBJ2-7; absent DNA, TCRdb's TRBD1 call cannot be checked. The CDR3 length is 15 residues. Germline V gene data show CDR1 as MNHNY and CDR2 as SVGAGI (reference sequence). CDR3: CASSHTGTGGSEQYF.

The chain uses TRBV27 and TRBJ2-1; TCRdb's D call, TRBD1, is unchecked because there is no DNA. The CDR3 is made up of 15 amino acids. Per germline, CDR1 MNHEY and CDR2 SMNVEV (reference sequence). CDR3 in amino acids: CASSPRDSSYNEQFF.

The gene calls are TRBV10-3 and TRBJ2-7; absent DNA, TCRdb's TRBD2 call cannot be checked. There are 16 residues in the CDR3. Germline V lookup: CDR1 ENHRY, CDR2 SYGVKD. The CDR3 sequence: CAISESGAGVTYEQYF.

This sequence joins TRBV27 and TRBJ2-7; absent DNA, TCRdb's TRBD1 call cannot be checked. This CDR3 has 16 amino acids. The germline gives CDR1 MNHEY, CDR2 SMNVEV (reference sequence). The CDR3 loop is CASSVDRGSTSYEQYF.

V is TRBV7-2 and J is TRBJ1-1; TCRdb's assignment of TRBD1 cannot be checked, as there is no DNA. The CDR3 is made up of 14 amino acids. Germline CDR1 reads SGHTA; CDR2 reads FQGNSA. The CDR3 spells CASSLGQINTEAFF.

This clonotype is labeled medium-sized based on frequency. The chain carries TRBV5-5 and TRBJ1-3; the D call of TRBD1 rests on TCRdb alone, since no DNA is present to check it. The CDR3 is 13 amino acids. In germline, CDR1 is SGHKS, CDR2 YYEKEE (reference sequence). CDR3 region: CASDRVSGNTIYF.

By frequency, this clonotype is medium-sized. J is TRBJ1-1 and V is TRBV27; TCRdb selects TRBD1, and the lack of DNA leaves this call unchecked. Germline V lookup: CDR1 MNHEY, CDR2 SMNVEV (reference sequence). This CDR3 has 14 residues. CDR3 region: CASGYRGPNTEAFF.

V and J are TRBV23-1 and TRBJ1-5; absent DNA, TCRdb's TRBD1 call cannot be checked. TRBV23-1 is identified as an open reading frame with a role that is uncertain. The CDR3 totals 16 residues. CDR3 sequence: CASSLLIFMGNQPQHF.

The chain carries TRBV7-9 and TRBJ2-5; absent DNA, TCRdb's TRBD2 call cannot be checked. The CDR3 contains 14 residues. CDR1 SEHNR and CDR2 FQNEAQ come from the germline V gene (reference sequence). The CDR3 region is CASSLEGSRETQYF.

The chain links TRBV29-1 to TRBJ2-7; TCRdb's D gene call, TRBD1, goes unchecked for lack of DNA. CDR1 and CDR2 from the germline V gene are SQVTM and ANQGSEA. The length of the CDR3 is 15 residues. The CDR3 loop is CSVFDGAGSSYEQYF.

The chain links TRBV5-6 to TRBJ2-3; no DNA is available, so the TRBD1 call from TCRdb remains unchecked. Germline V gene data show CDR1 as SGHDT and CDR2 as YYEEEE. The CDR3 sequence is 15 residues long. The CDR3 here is CASSFPGQGTDTQYF.

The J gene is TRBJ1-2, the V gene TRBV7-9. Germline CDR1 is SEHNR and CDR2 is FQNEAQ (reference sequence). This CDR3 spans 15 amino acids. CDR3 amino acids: CASSSDTILAYGYTF.

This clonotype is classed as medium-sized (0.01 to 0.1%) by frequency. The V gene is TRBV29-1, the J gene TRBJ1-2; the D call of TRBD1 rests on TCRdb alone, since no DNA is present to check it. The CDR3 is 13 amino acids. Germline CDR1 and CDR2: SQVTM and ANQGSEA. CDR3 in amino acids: CSVEEGAAYGYTF.

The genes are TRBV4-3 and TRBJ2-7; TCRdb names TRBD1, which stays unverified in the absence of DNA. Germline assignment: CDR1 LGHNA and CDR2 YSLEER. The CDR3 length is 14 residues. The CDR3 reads CASSPGTGAYEQYF.

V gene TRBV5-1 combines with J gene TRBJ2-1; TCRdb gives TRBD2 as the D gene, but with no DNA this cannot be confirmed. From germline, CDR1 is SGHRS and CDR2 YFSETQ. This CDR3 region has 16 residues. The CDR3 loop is CASSYPRASGGNEQFF.

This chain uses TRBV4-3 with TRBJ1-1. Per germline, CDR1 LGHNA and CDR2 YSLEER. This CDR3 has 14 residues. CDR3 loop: CASSPGIGDTEAFF.

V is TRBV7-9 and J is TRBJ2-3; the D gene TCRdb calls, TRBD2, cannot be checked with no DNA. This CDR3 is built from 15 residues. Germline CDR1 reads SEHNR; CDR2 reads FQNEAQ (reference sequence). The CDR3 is CASSSLAGGTDTQYF. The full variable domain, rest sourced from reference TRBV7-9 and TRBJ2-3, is DTGVSQNPRHKITKRGQNVTFRCDPISEHNRLYWYRQTLGQGPEFLTYFQNEAQLEKSRLLSDRFSAERPKGSFSTLEIQRTEQGDSAMYLCASSSLAGGTDTQYFGPGTRLTVL.

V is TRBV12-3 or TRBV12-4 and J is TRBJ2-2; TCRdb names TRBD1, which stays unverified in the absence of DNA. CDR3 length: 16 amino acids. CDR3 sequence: CASSPGQDPNTGELFF.

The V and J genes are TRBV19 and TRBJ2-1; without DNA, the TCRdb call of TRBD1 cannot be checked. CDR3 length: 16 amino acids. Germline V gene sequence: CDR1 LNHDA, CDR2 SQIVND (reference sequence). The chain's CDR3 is CASSIWAQGYYNEQFF.

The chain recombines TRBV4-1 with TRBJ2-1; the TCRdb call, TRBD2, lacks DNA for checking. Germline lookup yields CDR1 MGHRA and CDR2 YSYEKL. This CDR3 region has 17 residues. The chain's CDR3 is CASSPTGTSGGYNEQFF.

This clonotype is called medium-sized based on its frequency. The CDR3 sequence is CSAREWWESTDTQYF. The J gene is TRBJ2-3, the V gene TRBV20-1. Germline-derived CDR1 and CDR2 are DFQATT and SNEGSKA (reference sequence). The CDR3 spans 15 residues.

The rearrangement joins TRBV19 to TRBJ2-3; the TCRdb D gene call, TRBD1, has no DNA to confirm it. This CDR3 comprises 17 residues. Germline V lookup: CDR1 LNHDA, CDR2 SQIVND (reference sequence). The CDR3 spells CASSILPTGTSTDTQYF.